The 13 T cell receptor beta chains below were found in one sample sequenced in a study of CD4+ T cells in melanoma. The data were produced by immunoSEQ multiplex PCR, yet TCRdb's version contains in-frame clones alone and is incomplete. The sample records around 55,000 clones, nearly 70% being singletons. Sequenced: tumor tissue. These receptors originate from a human donor with melanoma.

The chain carries TRBV9 and TRBJ1-4; 7 nucleotides line up with TRBD1. The germline CDR1 and CDR2 sequences are SGDLS and YYNGEE. The CDR3 is 15 amino acids. V shed 3 bases and J 8 bases; nucleotides not matched to a gene: 10. The CDR3 region has the DNA TGTGCCAGCAGCGGAGCCGGGACAGAGGGAGAAAAACTGTTTTTT. Translated: CASSGAGTEGEKLFF.

The chain is built from TRBV6-5 and TRBJ1-6; D gene ambiguous. V lost 5 bases, J lost 7 bases, and 9 bases lay in between. Germline CDR1 reads MNHEY; CDR2 reads SVGAGI. The CDR3 runs 13 residues. CDR3 protein: CASSGPGNSPLHF. The CDR3 DNA sequence: TGTGCCAGCAGTGGCCCGGGGAATTCACCCCTCCACTTT.

This clone appeared once. The chain joins TRBV7-9 to TRBJ2-5; possible D gene TRBD2, 5 bases. With 5 bases removed from V and 7 bases from J, the gap between germline ends came to 14 bases. The germline CDR1 and CDR2 sequences are SEHNR and FQNEAQ (reference sequence). The CDR3 totals 13 residues. The CDR3 protein is CASSTDSFGTQYF. The DNA for the CDR3 is TGTGCCAGCAGCACGGACTCCTTCGGGACCCAGTACTTC.

The DNA of the CDR3 is TGTGCCAGCAGTGAGTCGAATGAGCAGTTCTTC. It is translated as CASSESNEQFF. The chain uses TRBV7-9 and TRBJ2-1; no clear D gene. V lost 6 bases, J lost 7 bases, and 7 bases lay in between. CDR1 is SEHNR and CDR2 is FQNEAQ in the germline V gene (reference sequence). The CDR3 covers 11 residues.

The table lists this clone with a few counts. This chain links TRBV13 with TRBJ2-5, with 11 bases aligning to TRBD1. Germline CDR1 and CDR2: PRHDT and FYEKMQ (reference sequence). CDR3 length equals 17 residues. With 3 bases clipped from V and 5 bases from J, the junction kept 11 bases outside the gene matches. The CDR3 loop is CASSFAGQGAHWETQYF. The CDR3 DNA is TGTGCCAGCAGCTTTGCCGGACAGGGGGCACATTGGGAGACCCAGTACTTC. The complete variable domain, with remaining parts taken from reference TRBV13 and TRBJ2-5, reads AAGVIQSPRHLIKEKRETATLKCYPIPRHDTVYWYQQGPGQDPQFLISFYEKMQSDKGSIPDRFSAQQFSDYHSELNMSSLELGDSALYFCASSFAGQGAHWETQYFGPGTRLLVL.

The rearrangement links TRBV4-1 to TRBJ1-4, with TRBD1 matching 8 bases. From germline, CDR1 is MGHRA and CDR2 YSYEKL. This CDR3 has 16 amino acids. J was trimmed by 3 bases and V by 2 bases; bases with no gene match: 5. CDR3: CASSQTPGQANEKLFF. Written as DNA, the CDR3 is TGCGCCAGCAGCCAAACCCCGGGACAGGCTAATGAAAAACTGTTTTTT.

The chain has TRBV19 and TRBJ1-5, with D tentatively TRBD1 (5 bases). Trimming cost V 6 bases and J 3 bases, with 21 bases left between them. CDR1 and CDR2 (germline): LNHDA, SQIVND (reference sequence). The length of the CDR3 is 17 residues. The CDR3 region has the DNA TGTGCCAGTAGGAAGAGCTCGGCAGGGTGGGACAATCAGCCCCAGCATTTT. As protein: CASRKSSAGWDNQPQHF.

This chain's CDR3 is CASSEGGSSYEQYF. In DNA, the CDR3 is TGTGCCAGCAGTGAAGGTGGGTCTTCCTACGAGCAGTACTTC. This chain links TRBV6-1 with TRBJ2-7; unclear D gene. From germline, CDR1 is MNHNS and CDR2 SASEGT. CDR3 size: 14 residues. V lost 1 base and J 1 base, leaving 8 bases between the germline ends.

For this clone: A far larger clone is a single base away, which makes a read error likely. The chain recombines TRBV25-1 with TRBJ2-7; D is uncertain. V was shortened by 5 bases and J by 1 base, with 3 bases between the two germline ends. This CDR3 spans 11 amino acids. Germline-derived CDR1 and CDR2 are MGHDK and SYGVNS. The CDR3 loop reads CASSLSYEQYF. The DNA of the CDR3 is TGTGCCAGCAGTTTATCCTACGAGCAGTACTTC.

The V call is TRBV6-6, the J call TRBJ2-2; the D call may be TRBD1 or TRBD2 (5 bases each). Germline V gives CDR1 MNHNY, CDR2 SVGAGI (reference sequence). Trimming stripped 7 bases from V and 4 bases from J, with 13 bases between. The CDR3 covers 14 residues. CDR3 protein: CASMRAGSTGELFF. In nucleotides, the CDR3 is TGTGCCAGCATGAGGGCAGGGAGCACCGGGGAGCTGTTTTTT.

Turning to this clone: Just one base apart from a much larger clone, this may be a read error. The same CDR3 is also encoded by other DNA sequences in this sample. This chain connects TRBV5-1 to TRBJ2-7, with TRBD1 matching over 10 bases. Trimming took 4 bases from V and 6 from J; bases not matched to a gene: 7. The CDR3 spans 14 residues. Germline CDR1 reads SGHRS; CDR2 reads YFSETQ. CDR3 in DNA: TGCGCCAGCAGCAGTCACCGGGACAGGGGCGAGCAGTACTTC. Translating gives CASSSHRDRGEQYF. The whole variable domain, remainder taken from reference TRBV5-1 and TRBJ2-7, is KAGVTQTPRYLIKTRGQQVTLSCSPISGHRSVSWYQQTPGQGLQFLFEYFSETQRNKGNFPGRFSGRQFSNSRSEMNVSTLELGDSALYLCASSSHRDRGEQYFGPGTRLTVT.

The rearrangement uses TRBV7-2 and TRBJ1-1, with no clear D. Trimming stripped 2 bases from V and 1 base from J, with 8 bases between. The CDR3 totals 14 residues. CDR1 is SGHTA, CDR2 FQGNSA, per germline. CDR3 loop: CASSLSTRNTEAFF. DNA of the CDR3: TGTGCCAGCAGCTTATCAACCCGGAACACTGAAGCTTTCTTT.

This clone has only a few counts. The chain joins TRBV27 to TRBJ2-1, with TRBD2 matching 9 bases. The CDR3 consists of 15 residues. Per the germline V gene, CDR1 is MNHEY and CDR2 is SMNVEV (reference sequence). With V trimmed by 3 bases and J by 3 bases, 3 bases remained unmatched. The CDR3 sequence is CASSLSGGYYNEQFF. The CDR3 coding sequence is TGTGCCAGCAGTTTGAGCGGGGGGTACTACAATGAGCAGTTCTTC.